Included here is one T cell receptor (beta chain) sequence, with context. Participant-given clinical history determined each cohort assignment. Original processing methods: How many nucleated cells were present was estimated from reference gene primer amplification. This table comes from immunoSEQ multiplex PCR, and its TCRdb copy is limited to in-frame clones, with some not included. That table supplies the V and J calls and clone size; D and trimming were determined from the DNA. The table lists 150,000 to 200,000 clones, roughly 83% of them singletons. The data belong to a study of blood T cell repertoires in COVID-19. At the level of the study: Sample material is recorded as cDNA or gDNA derived from T cells, B-cell-depleted T cells, or PBMCs.

CDR3 length equals 14 residues. Germline values: CDR1 MNHEY, CDR2 SVGAGI. V was cut by 2 bases and J by 2 bases, with 9 bases left in between. The chain joins TRBV6-5 to TRBJ1-1; D remains unclear. The sample was PBMCs or T cells enriched from blood (not recorded which). The receptor's source is a woman aged 60-75 years who had recovered from COVID-19. CDR3 region: CASSYARRNTEAFF. CDR3 coding DNA: TGTGCCAGCAGTTACGCGCGGAGAAACACTGAAGCTTTCTTT.